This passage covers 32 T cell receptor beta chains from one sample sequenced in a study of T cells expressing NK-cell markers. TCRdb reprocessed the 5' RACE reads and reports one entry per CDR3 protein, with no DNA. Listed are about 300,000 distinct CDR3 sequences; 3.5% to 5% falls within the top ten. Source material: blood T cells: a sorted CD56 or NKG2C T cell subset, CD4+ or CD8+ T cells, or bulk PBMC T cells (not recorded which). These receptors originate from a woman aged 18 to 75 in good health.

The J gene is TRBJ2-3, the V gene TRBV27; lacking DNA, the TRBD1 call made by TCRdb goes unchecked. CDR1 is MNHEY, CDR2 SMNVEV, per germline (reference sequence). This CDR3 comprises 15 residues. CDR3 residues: CASSPRDTRGDTQYF.

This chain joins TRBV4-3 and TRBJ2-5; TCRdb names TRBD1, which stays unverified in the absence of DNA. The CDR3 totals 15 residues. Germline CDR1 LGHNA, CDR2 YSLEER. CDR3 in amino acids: CASSQSRTGKETQYF.

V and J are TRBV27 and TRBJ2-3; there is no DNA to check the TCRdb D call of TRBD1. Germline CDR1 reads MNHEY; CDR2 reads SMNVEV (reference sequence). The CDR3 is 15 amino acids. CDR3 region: CASSFTGVSTDTQYF.

CDR3 in amino acids: CASSLVGANTEAFF. The chain combines TRBV7-9 with TRBJ1-1; as DNA is missing, the TRBD1 call by TCRdb cannot be tested. The germline CDR1 and CDR2 sequences are SEHNR and FQNEAQ (reference sequence). This CDR3 region has 14 residues. Complete variable domain (other parts from reference TRBV7-9 and TRBJ1-1): DTGVSQNPRHKITKRGQNVTFRCDPISEHNRLYWYRQTLGQGPEFLTYFQNEAQLEKSRLLSDRFSAERPKGSFSTLEIQRTEQGDSAMYLCASSLVGANTEAFFGQGTRLTVV.

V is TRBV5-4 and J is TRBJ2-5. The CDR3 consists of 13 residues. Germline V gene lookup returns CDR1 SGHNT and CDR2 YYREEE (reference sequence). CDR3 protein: CASSFGQKETQYF.

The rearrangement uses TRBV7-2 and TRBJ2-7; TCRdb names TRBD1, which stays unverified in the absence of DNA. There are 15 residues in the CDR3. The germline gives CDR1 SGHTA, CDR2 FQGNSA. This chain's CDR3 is CASSFSQGNLYEQYF. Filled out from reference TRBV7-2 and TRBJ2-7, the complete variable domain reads GAGVSQSPSNKVTEKGKDVELRCDPISGHTALYWYRQSLGQGLEFLIYFQGNSAPDKSGLPSDRFSAERTGGSVSTLTIQRTQQEDSAVYLCASSFSQGNLYEQYFGPGTRLTVT.

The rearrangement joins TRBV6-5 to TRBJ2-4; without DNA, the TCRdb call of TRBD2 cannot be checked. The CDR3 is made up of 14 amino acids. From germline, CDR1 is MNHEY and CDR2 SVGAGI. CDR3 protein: CASSYGRAKDIQYF.

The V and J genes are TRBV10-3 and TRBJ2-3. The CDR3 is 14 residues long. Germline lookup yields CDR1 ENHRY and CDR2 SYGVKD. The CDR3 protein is CAISDPAYQDTQYF.

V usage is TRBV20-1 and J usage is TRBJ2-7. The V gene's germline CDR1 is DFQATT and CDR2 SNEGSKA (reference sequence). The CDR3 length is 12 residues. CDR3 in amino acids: CSASPRSYEQYF.

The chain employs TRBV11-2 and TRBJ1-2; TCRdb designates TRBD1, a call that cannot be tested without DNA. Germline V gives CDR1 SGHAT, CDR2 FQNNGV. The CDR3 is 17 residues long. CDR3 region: CASSLGDWTGGPDGYTF.

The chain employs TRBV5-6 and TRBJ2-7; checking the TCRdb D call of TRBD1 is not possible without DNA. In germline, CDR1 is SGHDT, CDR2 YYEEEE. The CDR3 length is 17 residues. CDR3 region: CASSFKEVRVATQAQYF. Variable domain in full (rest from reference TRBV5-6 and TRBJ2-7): DAGVTQSPTHLIKTRGQQVTLRCSPKSGHDTVSWYQQALGQGPQFIFQYYEEEERQRGNFPDRFSGHQFPNYSSELNVNALLLGDSALYLCASSFKEVRVATQAQYFGPGTRLTVT.

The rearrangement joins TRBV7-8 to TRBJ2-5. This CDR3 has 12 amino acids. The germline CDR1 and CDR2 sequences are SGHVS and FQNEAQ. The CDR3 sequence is CASSLARETQYF.

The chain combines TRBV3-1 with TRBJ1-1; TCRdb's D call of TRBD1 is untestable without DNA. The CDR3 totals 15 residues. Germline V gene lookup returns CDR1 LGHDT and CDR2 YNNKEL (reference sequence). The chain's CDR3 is CASSQEDRENTEAFF.

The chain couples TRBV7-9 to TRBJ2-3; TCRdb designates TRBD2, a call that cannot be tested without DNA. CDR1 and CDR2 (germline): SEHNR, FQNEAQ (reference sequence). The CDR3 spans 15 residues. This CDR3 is CASSLEGLITDTQYF.

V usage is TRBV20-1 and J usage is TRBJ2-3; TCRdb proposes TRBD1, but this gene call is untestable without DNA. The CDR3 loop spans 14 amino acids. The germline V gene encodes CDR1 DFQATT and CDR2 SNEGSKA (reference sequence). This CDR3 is CSASPGTSTDTQYF.

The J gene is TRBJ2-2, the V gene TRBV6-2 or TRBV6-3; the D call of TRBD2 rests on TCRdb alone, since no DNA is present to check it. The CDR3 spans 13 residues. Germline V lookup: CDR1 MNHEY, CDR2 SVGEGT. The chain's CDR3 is CASSRGGTGELFF.

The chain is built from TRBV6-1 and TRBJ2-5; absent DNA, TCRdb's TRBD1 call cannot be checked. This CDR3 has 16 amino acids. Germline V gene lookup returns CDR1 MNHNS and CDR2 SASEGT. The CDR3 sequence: CASSRTGTGIRETQYF.

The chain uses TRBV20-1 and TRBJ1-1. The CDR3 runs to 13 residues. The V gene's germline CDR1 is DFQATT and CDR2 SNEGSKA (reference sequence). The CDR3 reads CSASLRHPTEAFF.

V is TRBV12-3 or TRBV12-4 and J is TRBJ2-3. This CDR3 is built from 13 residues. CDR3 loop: CASSYQSTDTQYF.

CDR3 in amino acids: CASSKGQGRREETQYF. The gene calls are TRBV5-5 and TRBJ2-5; TCRdb lists TRBD1, though no DNA is available to test this call. Germline CDR1 reads SGHKS; CDR2 reads YYEKEE (reference sequence). The CDR3 spans 16 residues.

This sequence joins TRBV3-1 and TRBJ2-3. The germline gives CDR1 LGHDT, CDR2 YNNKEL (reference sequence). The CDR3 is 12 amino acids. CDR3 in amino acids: CASSQLSDTQYF.

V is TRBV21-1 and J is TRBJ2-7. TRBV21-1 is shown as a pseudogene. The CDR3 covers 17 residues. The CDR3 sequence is CASSTRSDGELTYEQYF.

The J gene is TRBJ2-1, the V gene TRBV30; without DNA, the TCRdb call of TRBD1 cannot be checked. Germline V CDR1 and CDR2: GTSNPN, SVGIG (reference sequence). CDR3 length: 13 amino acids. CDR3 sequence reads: CAWSNPPVLEQFF. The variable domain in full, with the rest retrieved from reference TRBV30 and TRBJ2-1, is SQTIHQWPATLVQPVGSPLSLECTVEGTSNPNLYWYRQAAGRGLQLLFYSVGIGQISSEVPQNLSASRPQDRQFILSSKKLLLSDSGFYLCAWSNPPVLEQFFGPGTRLTVL.

The CDR3 spells CASSPQGRADTQYF. The rearrangement uses TRBV18 and TRBJ2-3; the D gene TCRdb calls, TRBD2, cannot be checked with no DNA. The CDR3 contains 14 residues. The V gene's germline CDR1 is KGHSH and CDR2 LQKENI.

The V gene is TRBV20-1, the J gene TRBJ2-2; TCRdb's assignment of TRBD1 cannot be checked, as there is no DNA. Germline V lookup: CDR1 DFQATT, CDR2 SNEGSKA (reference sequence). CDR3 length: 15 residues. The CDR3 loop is CSAGAGGSVSGELFF.

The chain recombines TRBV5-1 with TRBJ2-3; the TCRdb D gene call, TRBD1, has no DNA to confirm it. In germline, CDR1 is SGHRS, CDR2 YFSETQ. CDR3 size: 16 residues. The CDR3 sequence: CASSLVLRGVTDTQYF.

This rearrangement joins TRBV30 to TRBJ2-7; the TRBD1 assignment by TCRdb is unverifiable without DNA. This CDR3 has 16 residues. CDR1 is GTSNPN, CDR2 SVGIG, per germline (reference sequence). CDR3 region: CAWRAYPAGISYEQYF.

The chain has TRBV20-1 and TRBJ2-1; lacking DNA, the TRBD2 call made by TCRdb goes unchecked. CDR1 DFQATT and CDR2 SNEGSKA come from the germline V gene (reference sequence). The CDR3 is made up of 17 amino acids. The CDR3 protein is CSANMGLAGRSYNEQFF.

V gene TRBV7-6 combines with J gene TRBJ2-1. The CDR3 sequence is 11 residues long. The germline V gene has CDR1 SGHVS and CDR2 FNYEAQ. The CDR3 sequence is CASSVKNEQFF.

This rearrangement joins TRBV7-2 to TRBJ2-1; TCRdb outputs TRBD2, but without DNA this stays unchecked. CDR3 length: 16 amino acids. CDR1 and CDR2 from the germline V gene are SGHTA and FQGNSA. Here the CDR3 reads CASSQLAGVPYNEQFF.

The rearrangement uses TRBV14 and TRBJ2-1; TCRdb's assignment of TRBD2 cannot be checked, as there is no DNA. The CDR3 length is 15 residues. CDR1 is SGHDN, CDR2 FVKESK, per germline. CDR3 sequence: CASSLYGLAGGEQFF.

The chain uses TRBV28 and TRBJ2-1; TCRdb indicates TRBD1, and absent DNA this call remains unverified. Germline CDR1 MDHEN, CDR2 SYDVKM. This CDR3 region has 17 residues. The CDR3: CASSSQGGETSYNEQFF.